These 25 T cell receptor beta chains share one sample of origin, sequenced in a study of blood T cell repertoires in COVID-19. The assay was immunoSEQ multiplex PCR, and TCRdb's table has in-frame clones only and misses some. The repertoire holds 250,000 or so clones, approximately 90% seen once, with around 2.8% in the top ten. Sequencing was done on a sample of PBMCs or T cells enriched from blood (not recorded which). All receptors derive from a man aged 35 to 55 who had been exposed to COVID-19.

The chain joins TRBV30 to TRBJ2-1, with D possibly TRBD1 on 7 matching bases. Per the germline V gene, CDR1 is GTSNPN and CDR2 is SVGIG (reference sequence). There are 14 residues in the CDR3. V shed 6 bases and J shed 7 bases, with 19 bases lying between them. For the CDR3, the DNA is TGTGCCTGTGACAAGACAGGGAGGAATAATGAGCAGTTCTTC. Protein sequence: CACDKTGRNNEQFF.

The CDR3 DNA follows: TGCGCCAGCAGCTTGTCCAGGGGGCAACAAGAGACCCAGTACTTC. Encoded protein: CASSLSRGQQETQYF. The rearrangement joins TRBV5-1 to TRBJ2-5; 8 positions agree with TRBD1. The CDR3 covers 15 residues. J lost 2 bases, V lost 1 base, and 4 bases had no gene match. Germline V lookup: CDR1 SGHRS, CDR2 YFSETQ.

V usage is TRBV13 and J usage is TRBJ2-7, with 10 nucleotides matching TRBD2. The germline gives CDR1 PRHDT, CDR2 FYEKMQ (reference sequence). This CDR3 has 16 amino acids. After removal of 5 bases from V and 2 bases from J, the junction contained 9 bases not matched to a gene. CDR3: CASSTQGLATTYEQYF. The CDR3 DNA is TGTGCCAGCAGCACTCAGGGACTAGCGACTACCTACGAGCAGTACTTC.

J is TRBJ2-7 and V is TRBV28; D not resolved. CDR1 MDHEN and CDR2 SYDVKM come from the germline V gene. With 8 bases removed from V and 2 bases from J, the gap between germline ends came to 13 bases. The CDR3 contains 13 residues. Here the CDR3 reads CASHLGGTYEQYF. CDR3 DNA sequence: TGTGCCAGCCACTTAGGCGGAACCTACGAGCAGTACTTC.

The V call is TRBV28, the J call TRBJ2-1; 10 bases fit TRBD2. After removal of 5 bases from V and 6 bases from J, the junction contained 16 bases not matched to a gene. The CDR3 runs 18 residues. The V gene's germline CDR1 is MDHEN and CDR2 SYDVKM. DNA for the CDR3: TGTGCCAGCAGTAACCCATTCGGGGCTAGCGGGAGAGGCAATGAGCAGTTCTTC. Protein: CASSNPFGASGRGNEQFF.

There are a few counts of this clone. This chain links TRBV6-1 with TRBJ1-2; 9 nucleotides match TRBD1. Germline lookup yields CDR1 MNHNS and CDR2 SASEGT. V was pared by 4 bases and J by 2 bases, with 8 bases of the junction left unmatched. The CDR3 covers 16 residues. Here the CDR3 DNA reads TGTGCCAGCAGTGTCGTTTCGGGGACAGGGAACTATGGCTACACCTTC. Its translation is CASSVVSGTGNYGYTF.

The CDR3 nucleotides are TGTGCCAGCAGTTTACCGAGATCTTATAGCAATCAGCCCCAGCATTTT. It translates to CASSLPRSYSNQPQHF. J is TRBJ1-5 and V is TRBV28; D gene uncertain. Trimming pared 2 bases from V and 0 bases from J, leaving 11 bases between. The CDR3 has 16 amino acids. The germline V gene has CDR1 MDHEN and CDR2 SYDVKM.

This chain uses TRBV28 with TRBJ1-2; TRBD1 agrees at 10 bases. Germline V gene lookup returns CDR1 MDHEN and CDR2 SYDVKM. The CDR3 loop spans 14 amino acids. J was trimmed by 7 bases and V by 3 bases; bases with no gene match: 5. The CDR3 sequence is CASSFDRGLRGYTF. The CDR3 DNA follows: TGTGCCAGCAGTTTTGACAGGGGGCTACGTGGCTACACCTTC.

This clone showed up just once. The J gene is TRBJ2-2, the V gene TRBV28; a weak D match, TRBD2 (5 bases). V lost 2 bases, J lost 4 bases, and 8 bases lay in between. The CDR3 is made up of 14 amino acids. Germline lookup yields CDR1 MDHEN and CDR2 SYDVKM. CDR3 sequence (DNA): TGTGCCAGCAGTTTAAGAGGAGGCACCGGGGAGCTGTTTTTT. Translated, it gives CASSLRGGTGELFF.

The sample holds one count of this clone. The chain employs TRBV12-2 and TRBJ2-7; TRBD2 is taken as the D call from the table, unchecked against the DNA. TRBV12-2 is a listed pseudogene. The CDR3 length is 13 residues. DNA of the CDR3: TGTGCCCGGGGGTACGGGAGGTCCTACGAGCAGTACTTC. It encodes CARGYGRSYEQYF.

This clone was counted only a few times. V gene TRBV3-1 (or the pseudogene TRBV3-2) combines with J gene TRBJ1-2; possibly TRBD1 for D (5 bases). Germline V gene sequence: CDR1 LGHDT, CDR2 YNNKEL (reference sequence). Trimming shortened V by 2 bases and J by 13 bases, and 17 bases separated the two germline ends. This CDR3 is built from 13 residues. The CDR3 loop is CASSQRDFEFITF. In DNA form, the CDR3 reads TGTGCCAGCAGCCAACGGGACTTCGAATTTATCACCTTC.

This sequence joins TRBV28 and TRBJ2-3, with 15 bases fitting TRBD2. The CDR3 runs 17 residues. V was pared by 4 bases and J by 3 bases, with 5 bases of the junction left unmatched. Per the germline V gene, CDR1 is MDHEN and CDR2 is SYDVKM. The CDR3 region has the DNA TGTGCCAGCAGTTCCGGACTAGCGGGAGGGTCTACAGATACGCAGTATTTT. This gives the protein CASSSGLAGGSTDTQYF.

The CDR3 coding sequence is TGCGCCAGCAGCTGGGACAGAAACACTGAAGCTTTCTTT. Translated, it gives CASSWDRNTEAFF. The chain joins TRBV5-1 to TRBJ1-1; 7 bases are a match to TRBD1. After removal of 3 bases from V and 2 bases from J, the junction contained 1 base not matched to a gene. Per germline, CDR1 SGHRS and CDR2 YFSETQ. The CDR3 loop spans 13 amino acids.

The chain links TRBV6-1 to TRBJ1-3; 10 bases agree with TRBD1. Losses at the gene ends were 1 base for V and 2 bases for J; bases not matched to a gene: 2. The V gene's germline CDR1 is MNHNS and CDR2 SASEGT. The CDR3 loop spans 16 amino acids. In DNA form, the CDR3 reads TGTGCCAGCAGTGAAGTCGGACAGGGGGCTGGAAACACCATATATTTT. This gives the protein CASSEVGQGAGNTIYF.

The chain joins TRBV9 to TRBJ2-1; the match to TRBD2 covers 10 bases. The V and J ends lost 4 bases and 0 bases, in that order; junction bases with no gene match: 10. From germline, CDR1 is SGDLS and CDR2 YYNGEE. The CDR3 loop spans 18 amino acids. The CDR3 loop is CASSRGLAGDLSYNEQFF. DNA for the CDR3: TGTGCCAGCAGCCGGGGGCTAGCGGGAGACCTCTCCTACAATGAGCAGTTCTTC.

The rearrangement joins TRBV28 to TRBJ2-7; 14 bases match TRBD2. The CDR3 covers 15 residues. Trimming removed 2 bases from V and 6 bases from J; junction bases left unmatched: 3. Germline V gives CDR1 MDHEN, CDR2 SYDVKM. CDR3 region: CASSLGGLAGAEQYF. The CDR3 coding sequence is TGTGCCAGCAGTTTAGGGGGACTAGCGGGAGCCGAGCAGTACTTC.

The chain recombines TRBV28 with TRBJ2-5; 10 nucleotides line up with TRBD1. The CDR3 runs 14 residues. Germline V gene data show CDR1 as MDHEN and CDR2 as SYDVKM. The trim removed 6 bases at V and 4 bases at J, leaving 5 bases unmatched. For the CDR3, the DNA is TGTGCCAGCAGGGACAGGGGGTCTGGAGAGACCCAGTACTTC. It encodes CASRDRGSGETQYF.

The chain links TRBV28 to TRBJ2-5, with 7 bases lining up with TRBD2. The germline CDR1 and CDR2 sequences are MDHEN and SYDVKM. The J segment lost 3 bases and the V segment lost 5 bases, leaving 6 bases of the junction unmatched. The CDR3 runs to 14 residues. The CDR3: CASSPSGVKETQYF. CDR3 nucleotides: TGTGCCAGCAGTCCTAGCGGAGTCAAAGAGACCCAGTACTTC.

This chain links TRBV30 with TRBJ1-3; D gene uncertain. The CDR3 length is 13 residues. Trimming shortened V by 4 bases and J by 2 bases, and 9 bases separated the two germline ends. Germline loops: CDR1 GTSNPN, CDR2 SVGIG (reference sequence). CDR3 region: CAWMVQTGNTIYF. The DNA of the CDR3 is TGTGCCTGGATGGTTCAGACTGGAAACACCATATATTTT.

J is TRBJ2-7 and V is TRBV9, with D maybe TRBD2 (5 bases). The CDR3 sequence is 14 residues long. V was shortened by 4 bases and J by 0 bases, with 11 bases between the two germline ends. Germline V gene sequence: CDR1 SGDLS, CDR2 YYNGEE. CDR3 in DNA: TGTGCCAGCAGCCCGTGGACTGGCTCCTACGAGCAGTACTTC. Translation: CASSPWTGSYEQYF. Full variable domain (missing parts from reference TRBV9 and TRBJ2-7): DSGVTQTPKHLITATGQRVTLRCSPRSGDLSVYWYQQSLDQGLQFLIQYYNGEERAKGNILERFSAQQFPDLHSELNLSSLELGDSALYFCASSPWTGSYEQYFGPGTRLTVT.

The chain uses TRBV27 and TRBJ2-7; D not resolved. Trimming removed 0 bases from V and 5 bases from J, with 8 bases in between. Germline-derived CDR1 and CDR2 are MNHEY and SMNVEV (reference sequence). This CDR3 spans 13 amino acids. CDR3 nucleotides: TGTGCCAGCAGTTTATCGAAGCGTGACGAGCAGTACTTC. It encodes CASSLSKRDEQYF.

This rearrangement joins TRBV19 to TRBJ2-7; TRBD1 matches 8 bases. Germline CDR1 LNHDA, CDR2 SQIVND (reference sequence). J was trimmed by 9 bases and V by 5 bases; bases with no gene match: 18. This CDR3 is built from 16 residues. DNA for the CDR3: TGTGCCAGTAGTCCCCAGGGGGCTCCTCGAACTGTTGGGCAGTACTTC. Amino acids: CASSPQGAPRTVGQYF.

This clone was detected once. V is TRBV24-1 and J is TRBJ2-2; 12 nucleotides match TRBD2. CDR3 size: 18 residues. Trimming cost V 7 bases and J 8 bases; bases outside gene matches: 16. Germline lookup yields CDR1 KGHDR and CDR2 SFDVKD. The CDR3 reads CATSPNLAGGPIGGELFF. The DNA of the CDR3 is TGTGCCACCAGCCCAAATCTAGCGGGAGGGCCGATCGGAGGGGAGCTGTTTTTT.

The V call is TRBV4-1, the J call TRBJ2-7, with 9 nucleotides matching TRBD1. Trimming cost V 4 bases and J 1 base; bases outside gene matches: 8. Germline V gives CDR1 MGHRA, CDR2 YSYEKL. This CDR3 has 16 amino acids. The CDR3 region has the DNA TGCGCCAGCAGCCTTGGGCAGGACAGGGGTTCCTACGAGCAGTACTTC. Protein sequence: CASSLGQDRGSYEQYF.

The rearrangement joins TRBV10-3 to TRBJ1-2, with TRBD1 matching 8 bases. The CDR3 totals 15 residues. Germline V lookup: CDR1 ENHRY, CDR2 SYGVKD. Trimming cost V 4 bases and J 4 bases; bases outside gene matches: 8. The CDR3, as DNA: TGTGCCATCAGTGGAAGGACAGGGAGTAGCTATGGCTACACCTTC. This sequence encodes CAISGRTGSSYGYTF.